A selection of T cell receptor beta chains follows, all from one sample in a study of identical twins. TCRdb analysed the 5' RACE reads with MiXCR anew, one entry per CDR3 protein. The sample includes hundreds of thousands of distinct CDR3 sequences, 10% to 15% of them seen just once. This sample also appeared in a second study, on yellow fever vaccine responses in identical twins.

Sequencing used PBMCs. Receptors were obtained from a woman between 18 and 29 years old in good health. The CDR3 runs from the conserved cysteine through the conserved F or W. A D gene is named only where the DNA matches it firmly. Part of the rows lack a size; the others show once, few, many or a class for expanded clones.

cdr3_aa: CASSQGLGYTEAFF
cdr3_nt: TGCGCCAGCAGCCAGGGTCTTGGATACACTGAAGCTTTCTTT
clone_size: -
v_call: TRBV5-1
d_call: -
j_call: TRBJ1-1

cdr3_aa: CASRAEQTKETQYF
cdr3_nt: TGTGCCAGCAGAGCTGAACAAACGAAAGAGACCCAGTACTTC
clone_size: -
v_call: TRBV27
d_call: -
j_call: TRBJ2-5

cdr3_aa: CASSSLQDPRGGELFF
cdr3_nt: TGTGCCAGCAGCTCCTTACAGGACCCCCGGGGAGGGGAGCTGTTTTTT
clone_size: few
v_call: TRBV7-6
d_call: -
j_call: TRBJ2-2

cdr3_aa: CASSQGLTSGKETQYF
cdr3_nt: TGTGCCAGCAGCCAAGGCCTGACTAGCGGGAAAGAGACCCAGTACTTC
clone_size: many
v_call: TRBV4-2
d_call: TRBD2
j_call: TRBJ2-5

cdr3_aa: CSVVGLAGGPREQFF
cdr3_nt: TGCAGCGTTGTGGGTCTAGCGGGGGGCCCCCGTGAGCAGTTCTTC
clone_size: few
v_call: TRBV29-1
d_call: TRBD2
j_call: TRBJ2-1

cdr3_aa: CSATLDSNLYEQYF
cdr3_nt: TGCAGTGCTACGCTGGACTCGAATCTCTACGAGCAGTACTTC
clone_size: -
v_call: TRBV20-1
d_call: -
j_call: TRBJ2-7

cdr3_aa: CASLGRSTDTQYF
cdr3_nt: TGTGCCAGTTTAGGGAGGAGCACAGATACGCAGTATTTT
clone_size: few
v_call: TRBV19
d_call: -
j_call: TRBJ2-3

cdr3_aa: CASSPGAGDYRYTF
cdr3_nt: TGTGCCAGCAGTCCCGGAGCGGGGGATTATCGCTACACCTTC
clone_size: -
v_call: TRBV12-3/TRBV12-4
d_call: -
j_call: TRBJ1-2

cdr3_aa: CASSLEHLPTDTQYF
cdr3_nt: TGCGCCAGCAGCTTGGAACACCTTCCCACGGATACGCAGTATTTT
clone_size: many
v_call: TRBV5-1
d_call: -
j_call: TRBJ2-3

cdr3_aa: CAVGETSGGSYEQYF
cdr3_nt: TGTGCGGTGGGGGAGACTAGCGGAGGCTCCTACGAGCAGTACTTC
clone_size: many
v_call: TRBV10-3
d_call: TRBD2
j_call: TRBJ2-7

cdr3_aa: CASSRGGSLRTEGYTF
cdr3_nt: TGTGCCAGCAGTCGGGGTGGTTCCCTACGGACGGAGGGCTACACCTTC
clone_size: few
v_call: TRBV6-2/TRBV6-3
d_call: -
j_call: TRBJ1-2

cdr3_aa: CASRDGPSYGYTF
cdr3_nt: TGTGCCAGCAGGGACGGACCGTCCTATGGCTACACCTTC
clone_size: -
v_call: TRBV12-3/TRBV12-4
d_call: -
j_call: TRBJ1-2

cdr3_aa: CASRQGQDYGYTF
cdr3_nt: TGTGCCAGCAGGCAGGGACAGGACTATGGCTACACCTTC
clone_size: -
v_call: TRBV12-3/TRBV12-4
d_call: TRBD1
j_call: TRBJ1-2

cdr3_aa: CASSSARTSGYNEQFF
cdr3_nt: TGCGCCAGCAGCTCGGCCCGGACTAGCGGATACAATGAGCAGTTCTTC
clone_size: -
v_call: TRBV5-1
d_call: TRBD2
j_call: TRBJ2-1

cdr3_aa: CASSLTPSYGYTF
cdr3_nt: TGCGCCAGCAGCTTGACCCCGTCATATGGCTACACCTTC
clone_size: few
v_call: TRBV5-1
d_call: -
j_call: TRBJ1-2

cdr3_aa: CASSATGTGVEIGELFF
cdr3_nt: TGTGCCAGCAGCGCCACCGGGACAGGGGTAGAGATCGGGGAGCTGTTTTTT
clone_size: few
v_call: TRBV5-5
d_call: TRBD1
j_call: TRBJ2-2

cdr3_aa: CASSLDLPGRLETQYF
cdr3_nt: TGCGCCAGCAGCTTGGATCTACCGGGACGTCTCGAGACCCAGTACTTC
clone_size: few
v_call: TRBV5-1
d_call: -
j_call: TRBJ2-5

cdr3_aa: CASRRDRLDYGYTF
cdr3_nt: TGTGCCAGCAGACGTGACAGGTTAGACTATGGCTACACCTTC
clone_size: many
v_call: TRBV28
d_call: -
j_call: TRBJ1-2

cdr3_aa: CASAGLAGGSTDTQYF
cdr3_nt: TGTGCCAGCGCTGGACTAGCGGGGGGTAGCACAGATACGCAGTATTTT
clone_size: -
v_call: TRBV2
d_call: TRBD2
j_call: TRBJ2-3

cdr3_aa: CASSQVPAGGPADTQYF
cdr3_nt: TGTGCCAGCAGCCAAGTTCCGGCGGGAGGGCCGGCAGATACGCAGTATTTT
clone_size: -
v_call: TRBV3-1
d_call: TRBD2
j_call: TRBJ2-3

cdr3_aa: CASRQSWTGVDYGYTF
cdr3_nt: TGTGCCAGCAGGCAATCTTGGACAGGGGTAGACTATGGCTACACCTTC
clone_size: -
v_call: TRBV6-1
d_call: TRBD1
j_call: TRBJ1-2

cdr3_aa: CASSLGGGARTDTQYF
cdr3_nt: TGTGCCAGCAGCCTCGGCGGGGGGGCCAGGACAGATACGCAGTATTTT
clone_size: -
v_call: TRBV3-1
d_call: TRBD2
j_call: TRBJ2-3

cdr3_aa: CASSSSLTHRDTGELFF
cdr3_nt: TGCGCCAGCAGCTCTTCCCTCACCCATAGGGACACCGGGGAGCTGTTTTTT
clone_size: -
v_call: TRBV5-1
d_call: -
j_call: TRBJ2-2

cdr3_aa: CASMATAGNYNEQFF
cdr3_nt: TGTGCCAGCATGGCTACAGCGGGAAACTACAATGAGCAGTTCTTC
clone_size: -
v_call: TRBV2
d_call: TRBD2
j_call: TRBJ2-1

cdr3_aa: CASSQETHTQYF
cdr3_nt: TGTGCCAGCAGCCAAGAAACCCATACGCAGTATTTT
clone_size: many
v_call: TRBV3-1
d_call: -
j_call: TRBJ2-3

cdr3_aa: CASSLEASKNIQYF
cdr3_nt: TGCGCCAGCAGCTTGGAGGCCTCCAAAAACATTCAGTACTTC
clone_size: few
v_call: TRBV5-1
d_call: -
j_call: TRBJ2-4